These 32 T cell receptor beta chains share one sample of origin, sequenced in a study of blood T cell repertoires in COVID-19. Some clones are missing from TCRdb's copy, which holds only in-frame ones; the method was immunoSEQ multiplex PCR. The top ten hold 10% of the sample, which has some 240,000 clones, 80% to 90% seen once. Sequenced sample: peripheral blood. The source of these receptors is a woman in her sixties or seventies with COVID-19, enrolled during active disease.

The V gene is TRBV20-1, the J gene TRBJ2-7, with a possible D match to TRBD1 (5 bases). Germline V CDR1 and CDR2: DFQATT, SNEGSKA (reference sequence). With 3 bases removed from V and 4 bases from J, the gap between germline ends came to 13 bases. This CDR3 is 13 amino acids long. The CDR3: CSASWGRQYEQYF. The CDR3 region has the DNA TGCAGTGCTAGTTGGGGAAGACAGTACGAGCAGTACTTC.

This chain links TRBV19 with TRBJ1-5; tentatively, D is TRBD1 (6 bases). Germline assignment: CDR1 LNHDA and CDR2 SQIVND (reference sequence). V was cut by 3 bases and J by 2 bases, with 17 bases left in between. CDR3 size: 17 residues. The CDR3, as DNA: TGTGCCAGTAGTATCAGGCGCGGGGGCAGGGGCAATCAGCCCCAGCATTTT. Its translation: CASSIRRGGRGNQPQHF.

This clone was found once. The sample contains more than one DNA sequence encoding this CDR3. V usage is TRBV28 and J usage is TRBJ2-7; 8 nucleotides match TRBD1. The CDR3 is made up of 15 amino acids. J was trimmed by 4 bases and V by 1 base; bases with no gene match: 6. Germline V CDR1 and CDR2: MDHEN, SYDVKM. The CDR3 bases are TGTGCCAGCAGTTTATCTCAGGGGGCAAGGTACGAGCAGTACTTC. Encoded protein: CASSLSQGARYEQYF.

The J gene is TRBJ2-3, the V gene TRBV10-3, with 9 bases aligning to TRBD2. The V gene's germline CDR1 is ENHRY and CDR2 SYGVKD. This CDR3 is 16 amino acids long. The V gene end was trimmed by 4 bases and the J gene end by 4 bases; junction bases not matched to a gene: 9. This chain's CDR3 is CAISAPGGRAPDTQYF. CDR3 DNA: TGTGCCATCAGTGCCCCGGGCGGGAGGGCTCCAGATACGCAGTATTTT.

In nucleotides, the CDR3 is TGTGCCAGCAGCTTAGGTGCGGGAAAAGATCAGCCCCAGCATTTT. As protein: CASSLGAGKDQPQHF. This chain joins TRBV7-9 and TRBJ1-5; no reliable D call. This CDR3 comprises 15 residues. Trimming removed 1 base from V and 5 bases from J, with 12 bases in between. Germline CDR1 is SEHNR and CDR2 is FQNEAQ (reference sequence).

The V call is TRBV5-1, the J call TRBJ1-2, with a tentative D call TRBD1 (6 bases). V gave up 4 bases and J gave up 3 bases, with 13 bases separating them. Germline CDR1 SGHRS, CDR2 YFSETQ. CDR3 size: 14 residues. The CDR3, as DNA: TGCGCCAGCAGCCCGGGGGGGGCCGACTATGGCTACACCTTC. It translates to CASSPGGADYGYTF.

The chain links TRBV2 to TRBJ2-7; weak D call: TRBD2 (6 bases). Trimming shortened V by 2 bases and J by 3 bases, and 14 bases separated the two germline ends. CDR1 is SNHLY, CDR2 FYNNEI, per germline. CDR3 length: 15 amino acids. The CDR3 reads CASSELANQGYEQYF. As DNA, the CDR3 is TGTGCCAGCAGTGAACTAGCGAACCAAGGCTACGAGCAGTACTTC.

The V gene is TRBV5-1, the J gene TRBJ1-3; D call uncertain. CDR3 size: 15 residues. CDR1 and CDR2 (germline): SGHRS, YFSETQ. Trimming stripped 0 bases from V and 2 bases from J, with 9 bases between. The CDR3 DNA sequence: TGCGCCAGCAGCTTGGACGGCGGGGCTGGAAACACCATATATTTT. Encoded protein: CASSLDGGAGNTIYF.

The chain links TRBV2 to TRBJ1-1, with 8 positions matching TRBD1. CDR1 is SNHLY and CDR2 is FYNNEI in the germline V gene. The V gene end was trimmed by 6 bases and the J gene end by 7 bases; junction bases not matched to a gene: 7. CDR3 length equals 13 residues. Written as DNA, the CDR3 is TGTGCCAGCAGCTCCCCCGGACAGGGTGAAGCTTTCTTT. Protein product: CASSSPGQGEAFF.

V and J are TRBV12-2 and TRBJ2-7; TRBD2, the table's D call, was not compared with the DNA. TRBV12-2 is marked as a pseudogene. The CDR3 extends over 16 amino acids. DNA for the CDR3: TGTGCAAGTCGCTTAAGCGGGTCCATGGAGGCCCACGAGCAGTACTTC. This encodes CASRLSGSMEAHEQYF.

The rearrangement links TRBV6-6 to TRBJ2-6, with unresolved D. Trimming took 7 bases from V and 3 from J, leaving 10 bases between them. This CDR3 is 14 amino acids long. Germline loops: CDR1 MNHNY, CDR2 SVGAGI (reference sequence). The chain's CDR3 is CASTISVGANVLTF. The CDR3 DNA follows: TGTGCCAGCACCATCAGTGTTGGGGCCAACGTCCTGACTTTC.

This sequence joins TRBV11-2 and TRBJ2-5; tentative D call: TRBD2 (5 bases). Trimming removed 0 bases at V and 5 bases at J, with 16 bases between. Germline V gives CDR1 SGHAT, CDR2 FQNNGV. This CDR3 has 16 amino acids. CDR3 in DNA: TGTGCCAGCAGCTTAGACGAGACGGGATTTTACGAGACCCAGTACTTC. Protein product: CASSLDETGFYETQYF.

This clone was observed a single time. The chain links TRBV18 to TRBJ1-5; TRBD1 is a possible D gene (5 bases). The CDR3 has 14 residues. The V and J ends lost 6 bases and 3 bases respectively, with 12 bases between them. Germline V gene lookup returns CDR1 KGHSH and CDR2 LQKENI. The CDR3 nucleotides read TGTGCCAGCTCGGGGCAGAGTCTCAATCAGCCCCAGCATTTT. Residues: CASSGQSLNQPQHF. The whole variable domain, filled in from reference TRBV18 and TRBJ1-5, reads NAGVMQNPRHLVRRRGQEARLRCSPMKGHSHVYWYRQLPEEGLKFMVYLQKENIIDESGMPKERFSAEFPKEGPSILRIQQVVRGDSAAYFCASSGQSLNQPQHFGDGTRLSIL.

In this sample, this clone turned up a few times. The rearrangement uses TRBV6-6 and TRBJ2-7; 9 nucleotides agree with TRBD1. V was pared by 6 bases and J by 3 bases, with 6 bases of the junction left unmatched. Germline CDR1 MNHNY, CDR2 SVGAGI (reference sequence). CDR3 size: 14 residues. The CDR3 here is CASRWDRVNYEQYF. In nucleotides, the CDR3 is TGTGCCAGCAGGTGGGACAGGGTAAACTACGAGCAGTACTTC.

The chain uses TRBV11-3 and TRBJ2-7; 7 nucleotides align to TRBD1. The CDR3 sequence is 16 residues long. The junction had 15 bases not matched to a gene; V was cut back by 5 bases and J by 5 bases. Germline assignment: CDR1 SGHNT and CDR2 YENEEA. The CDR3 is CASSVFSAGGPNEQYF. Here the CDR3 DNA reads TGTGCCAGCAGCGTGTTCAGTGCAGGGGGACCCAACGAGCAGTACTTC.

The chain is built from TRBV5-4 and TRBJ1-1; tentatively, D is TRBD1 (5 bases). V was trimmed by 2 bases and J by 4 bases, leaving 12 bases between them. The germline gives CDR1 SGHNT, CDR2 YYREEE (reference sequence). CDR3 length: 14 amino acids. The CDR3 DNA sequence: TGTGCCAGCAGCTTTGAAGGGGAGGTCACTGAAGCTTTCTTT. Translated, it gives CASSFEGEVTEAFF.

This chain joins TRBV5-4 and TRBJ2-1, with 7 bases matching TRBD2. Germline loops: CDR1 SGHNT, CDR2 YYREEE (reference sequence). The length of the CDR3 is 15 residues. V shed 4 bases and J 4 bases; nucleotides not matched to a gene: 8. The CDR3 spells CASSAGTTPYNEQFF. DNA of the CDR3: TGTGCCAGCAGCGCCGGGACTACCCCATACAATGAGCAGTTCTTC.

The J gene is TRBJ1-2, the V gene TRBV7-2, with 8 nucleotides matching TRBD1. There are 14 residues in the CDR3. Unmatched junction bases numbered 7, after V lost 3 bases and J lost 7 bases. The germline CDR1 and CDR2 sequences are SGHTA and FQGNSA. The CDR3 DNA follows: TGTGCCAGCAGCTTTCCTCAGGGGGCAGGTGGCTACACCTTC. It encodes CASSFPQGAGGYTF.

CDR3 coding DNA: TGCGCCAGCAGCTTCCGGGGGGAGACCGGGGAGCTGTTTTTT. Protein sequence: CASSFRGETGELFF. The chain employs TRBV5-1 and TRBJ2-2, with TRBD2 identical over 7 bases. The CDR3 is 14 residues long. CDR1 and CDR2 from the germline V gene are SGHRS and YFSETQ. The V segment lost 2 bases and the J segment 5 bases; nucleotides outside the gene matches: 3.

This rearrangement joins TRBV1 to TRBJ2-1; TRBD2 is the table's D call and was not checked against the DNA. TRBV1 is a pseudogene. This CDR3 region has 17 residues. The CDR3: CTSSQGGGDHRGNEQFF. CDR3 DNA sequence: TGCACCAGCAGCCAAGGGGGAGGGGACCATAGGGGTAATGAGCAGTTCTTC.

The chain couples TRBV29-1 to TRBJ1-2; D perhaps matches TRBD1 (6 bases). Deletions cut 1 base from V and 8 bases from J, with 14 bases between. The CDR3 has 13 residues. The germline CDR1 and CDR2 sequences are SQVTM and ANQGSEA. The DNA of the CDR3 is TGCAGCGTTGAAGGACAGGTCGGAGACGGCTACACCTTC. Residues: CSVEGQVGDGYTF.

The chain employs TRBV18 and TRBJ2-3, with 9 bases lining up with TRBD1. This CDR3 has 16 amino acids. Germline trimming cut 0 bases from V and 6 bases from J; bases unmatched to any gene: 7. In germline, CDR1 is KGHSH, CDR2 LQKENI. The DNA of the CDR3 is TGTGCCAGCTCACCACCGGGACAGGGAGGTCGGGATACGCAGTATTTT. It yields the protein CASSPPGQGGRDTQYF.

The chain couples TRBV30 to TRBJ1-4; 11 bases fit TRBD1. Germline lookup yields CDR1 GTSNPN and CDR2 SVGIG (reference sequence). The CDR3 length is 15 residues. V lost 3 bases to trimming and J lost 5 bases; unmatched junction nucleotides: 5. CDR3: CAWSPWDRGNEKLFF. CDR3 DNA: TGTGCCTGGAGCCCTTGGGACAGGGGGAATGAAAAACTGTTTTTT.

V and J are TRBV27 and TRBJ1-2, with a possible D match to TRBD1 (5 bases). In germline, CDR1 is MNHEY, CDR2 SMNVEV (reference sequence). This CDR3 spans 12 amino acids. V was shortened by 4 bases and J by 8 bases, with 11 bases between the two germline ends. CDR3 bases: TGTGCCAGCAGTTCAGGGTTTAAGGGCTACACCTTC. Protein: CASSSGFKGYTF.

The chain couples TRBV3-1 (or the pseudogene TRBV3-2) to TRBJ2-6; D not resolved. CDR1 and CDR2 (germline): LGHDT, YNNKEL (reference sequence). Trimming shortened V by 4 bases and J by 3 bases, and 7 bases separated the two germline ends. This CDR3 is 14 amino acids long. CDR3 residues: CASSLGHGANVLTF. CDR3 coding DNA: TGTGCCAGCAGCCTTGGGCATGGGGCCAACGTCCTGACTTTC.

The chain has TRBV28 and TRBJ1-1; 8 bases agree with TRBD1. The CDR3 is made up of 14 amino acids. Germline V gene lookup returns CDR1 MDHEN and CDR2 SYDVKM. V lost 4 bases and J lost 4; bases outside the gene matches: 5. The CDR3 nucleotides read TGTGCCAGCAGTTCGACAGGGGATCTCACTGAAGCTTTCTTT. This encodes CASSSTGDLTEAFF.

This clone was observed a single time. CDR3 in amino acids: CAWIKPGQVNEQFF. The CDR3 DNA reads as TGTGCCTGGATTAAACCGGGACAGGTCAATGAGCAGTTCTTC. V gene TRBV30 combines with J gene TRBJ2-1; 8 nucleotides align to TRBD1. CDR1 is GTSNPN and CDR2 is SVGIG in the germline V gene (reference sequence). The V and J ends lost 4 bases and 6 bases, in that order; junction bases with no gene match: 8. The CDR3 is 14 amino acids.

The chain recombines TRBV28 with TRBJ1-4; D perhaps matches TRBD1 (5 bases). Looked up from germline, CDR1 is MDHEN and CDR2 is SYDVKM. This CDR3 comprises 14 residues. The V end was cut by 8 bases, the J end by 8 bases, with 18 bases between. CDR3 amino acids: CASGRGDRKEKLFF. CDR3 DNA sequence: TGTGCCAGCGGAAGGGGCGATAGGAAAGAAAAACTGTTTTTT.

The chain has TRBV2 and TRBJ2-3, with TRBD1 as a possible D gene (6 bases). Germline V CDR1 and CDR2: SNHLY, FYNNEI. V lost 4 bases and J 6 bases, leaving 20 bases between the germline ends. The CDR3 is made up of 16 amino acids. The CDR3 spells CASSVKVGADRDTQYF. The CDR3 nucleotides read TGTGCCAGCAGTGTAAAGGTGGGGGCGGATCGGGATACGCAGTATTTT.

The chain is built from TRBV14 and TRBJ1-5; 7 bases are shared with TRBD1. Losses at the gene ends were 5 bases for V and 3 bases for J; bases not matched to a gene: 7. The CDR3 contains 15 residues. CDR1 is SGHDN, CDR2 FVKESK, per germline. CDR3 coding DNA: TGTGCCAGCAGCGCTTTGGACAGGAACAATCAGCCCCAGCATTTT. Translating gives CASSALDRNNQPQHF. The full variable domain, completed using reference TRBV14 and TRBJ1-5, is EAGVTQFPSHSVIEKGQTVTLRCDPISGHDNLYWYRRVMGKEIKFLLHFVKESKQDESGMPNNRFLAERTGGTYSTLKVQPAELEDSGVYFCASSALDRNNQPQHFGDGTRLSIL.

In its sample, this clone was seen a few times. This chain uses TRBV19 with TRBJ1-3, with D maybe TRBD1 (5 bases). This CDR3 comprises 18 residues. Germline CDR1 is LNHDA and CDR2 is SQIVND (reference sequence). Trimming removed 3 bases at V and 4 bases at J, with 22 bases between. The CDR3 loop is CASSMSSSRGSRGNTIYF. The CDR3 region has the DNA TGTGCCAGTAGTATGTCGTCTTCAAGGGGCTCTCGAGGAAACACCATATATTTT. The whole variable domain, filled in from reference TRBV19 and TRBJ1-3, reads DGGITQSPKYLFRKEGQNVTLSCEQNLNHDAMYWYRQDPGQGLRLIYYSQIVNDFQKGDIAEGYSVSREKKESFPLTVTSAQKNPTAFYLCASSMSSSRGSRGNTIYFGEGSWLTVV.

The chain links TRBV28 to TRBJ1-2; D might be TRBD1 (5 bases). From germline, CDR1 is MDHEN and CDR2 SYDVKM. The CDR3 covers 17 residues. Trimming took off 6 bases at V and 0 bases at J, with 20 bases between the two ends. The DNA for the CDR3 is TGTGCCAGCAGCCACACCCCAGGGATTAGGCCTAACTATGGCTACACCTTC. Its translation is CASSHTPGIRPNYGYTF.